This section outlines one T cell receptor (beta chain) sequence together with its context. Its antigen is not identified. Amplified TCR beta CDR3 regions came from RNA transcripts. First-round RT-PCR of the TCR CDR3 relied on the HTBI primer set. TCRdb re-called the multiplex PCR reads with MiXCR, one entry per CDR3 protein. The table records some 650,000 distinct CDR3 sequences, more than 15% of them present only once. V was clipped by 10 bases and J by 7 bases; unmatched bases: 8. CDR1 ENHRY and CDR2 SYGVKD come from the germline V gene. This CDR3 region has 14 residues. The entry originates in a study of T cells in Graves' hyperthyroidism and ophthalmopathy. Study-level findings and limits: With a median lead of approximately 6 months before onset, the model predicted ophthalmopathy.

The TCR originated in a woman aged 40 to 55 with Graves' ophthalmopathy. The J gene is TRBJ1-6, the V gene TRBV10-3, with 9 bases fitting TRBD1. The specimen sequenced was blood. The CDR3 sequence is CANSRDRDNSPLHF. The CDR3, as DNA: TGTGCCAACAGCCGGGACAGGGACAATTCACCCCTCCACTTT.